These 5 T cell receptor beta chains originate from one sample sequenced in a study of T cell repertoires in cytomegalovirus infection (dated by TCRdb to the late 2010s). The sequencer was an Illumina HiSeq 1500. TCRdb itself trimmed the public reads at Q25 with fastp, ran MiXCR and retained productive beta chains. Every entry covers one CDR3 protein and lists the most common genes and DNA from its rows. The sample yields almost 550,000 distinct CDR3 sequences; about 15% were counted once. Of the sample, more than 20% is held by the ten largest clones. The sequencing input was CD8+ T cells from PBMCs. The source of these receptors is a human donor in good health (CMV status not recorded). Some clones in this sample may be carry-over from other donors' samples.

V is TRBV7-9 and J is TRBJ2-7; 9 bases fit TRBD1. The CDR3 spans 14 residues. Germline V gene data show CDR1 as SEHNR and CDR2 as FQNEAQ (reference sequence). The V gene end was trimmed by 7 bases and the J gene end by 2 bases; junction bases not matched to a gene: 6. For the CDR3, the DNA is TGTGCCAGCACCCTCGACAGGGGGGCCTACGAGCAGTACTTC. Translated: CASTLDRGAYEQYF.

This clonotype has a count of ten or more. The chain is built from TRBV7-8 and TRBJ1-1; no clear D gene. V lost 5 bases and J lost 0, with 19 bases in between. In germline, CDR1 is SGHVS, CDR2 FQNEAQ. CDR3 length: 17 residues. CDR3 in amino acids: CASSDPSEQELNTEAFF. The CDR3 DNA follows: TGTGCCAGCAGCGATCCCTCTGAGCAGGAGTTGAACACTGAAGCTTTCTTT.

This clonotype has a count of ten or more. The gene calls are TRBV19 and TRBJ1-5; TRBD1 aligns across 10 bases. The trim removed 7 bases at V and 0 bases at J, leaving 9 bases unmatched. This CDR3 spans 17 amino acids. Germline V gene sequence: CDR1 LNHDA, CDR2 SQIVND (reference sequence). Written as DNA, the CDR3 is TGTGCCAGTATCCCAGGACAGGGGGGGCATAGCAATCAGCCCCAGCATTTT. Its protein product is CASIPGQGGHSNQPQHF.

The CDR3 DNA reads TGTGCCAGCAGTGGGGAGAATAGCAATCAGCCCCAGCATTTT. Amino acid sequence: CASSGENSNQPQHF. The chain joins TRBV27 to TRBJ1-5; D uncertain. Germline values: CDR1 MNHEY, CDR2 SMNVEV (reference sequence). The CDR3 runs 14 residues. The V end was cut by 5 bases, the J end by 0 bases, with 8 bases between.

In its sample, this clonotype was seen many times. The genes are TRBV12-3 or TRBV12-4 and TRBJ2-5, with TRBD1 matching 7 bases. The V and J ends lost 3 bases and 4 bases, in that order; junction bases with no gene match: 8. The CDR3 covers 15 residues. The chain's CDR3 is CASSFLRGRRETQYF. The DNA for the CDR3 is TGTGCCAGCAGTTTTCTTAGGGGGCGTAGAGAGACCCAGTACTTC.